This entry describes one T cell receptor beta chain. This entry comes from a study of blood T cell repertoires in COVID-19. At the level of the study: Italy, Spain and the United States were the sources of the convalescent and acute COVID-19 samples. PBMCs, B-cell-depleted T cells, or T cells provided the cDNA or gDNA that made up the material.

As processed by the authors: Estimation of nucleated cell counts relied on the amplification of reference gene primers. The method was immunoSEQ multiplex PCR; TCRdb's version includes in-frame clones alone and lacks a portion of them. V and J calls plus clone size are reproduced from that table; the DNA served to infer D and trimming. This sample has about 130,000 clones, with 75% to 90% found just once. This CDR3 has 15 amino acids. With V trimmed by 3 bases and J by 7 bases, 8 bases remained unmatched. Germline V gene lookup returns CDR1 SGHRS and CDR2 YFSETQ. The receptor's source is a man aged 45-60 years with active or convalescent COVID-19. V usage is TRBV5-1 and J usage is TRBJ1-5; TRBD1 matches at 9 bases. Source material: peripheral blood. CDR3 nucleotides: TGCGCCAGCAGCTACGTCCCGGGACAGGGACAGCCCCAGCATTTT. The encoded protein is CASSYVPGQGQPQHF.